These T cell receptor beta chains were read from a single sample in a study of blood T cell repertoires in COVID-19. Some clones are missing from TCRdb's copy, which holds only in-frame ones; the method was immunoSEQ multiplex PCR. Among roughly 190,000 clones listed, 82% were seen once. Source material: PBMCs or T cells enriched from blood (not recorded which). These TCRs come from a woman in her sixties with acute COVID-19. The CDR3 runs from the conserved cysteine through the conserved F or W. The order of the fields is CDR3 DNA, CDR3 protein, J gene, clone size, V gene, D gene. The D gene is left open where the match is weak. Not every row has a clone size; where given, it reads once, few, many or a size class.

TGTGCCAGCAGCCTTGGACAGGGGATGAACACTGAAGCTTTCTTT,CASSLGQGMNTEAFF,TRBJ1-1,NA,TRBV7-9,TRBD1
TGTGCCAGCAGCTGGGGCTTGAACACTGAAGCTTTCTTT,CASSWGLNTEAFF,TRBJ1-1,few,TRBV11-2,NA
TGCGCCAGCAGCACAGGACTAGCGGGGGGGACAGATACGCAGTATTTT,CASSTGLAGGTDTQYF,TRBJ2-3,NA,TRBV5-1,TRBD2
TGTGCCAGCACCGGGGGGGCTATGGAAGCTTTCTTT,CASTGGAMEAFF,TRBJ1-1,NA,TRBV7-9,NA
TGTGCCAGCAGCCAGGACAGGAGTTCTGGAAACACCATATATTTT,CASSQDRSSGNTIYF,TRBJ1-3,few,TRBV7-2,TRBD1
TGTGCCTGGAGATCCAAGGGAGCCGGGGAGCTGTTTTTT,CAWRSKGAGELFF,TRBJ2-2,once,TRBV30,NA
TGTGCCAGCAGCGTAGGCGACAGGGCGAGAGATACGCAGTATTTT,CASSVGDRARDTQYF,TRBJ2-3,NA,TRBV9,TRBD1
TGCAGCGTTCTTCCGGGGATTTATGAAAAACTGTTTTTT,CSVLPGIYEKLFF,TRBJ1-4,NA,TRBV29-1,NA
TGCGCCAGCAGCCAAGTCGTGGGGGCGGACGGTGAGCAGTTCTTC,CASSQVVGADGEQFF,TRBJ2-1,NA,TRBV4-3,NA
TGTGCCAGCGCAGCCGGGACATTAGGGGAAAAACTGTTTTTT,CASAAGTLGEKLFF,TRBJ1-4,NA,TRBV18,NA
TGTGCCAGCAGCGTAGATCTTAACTATGGCTACACCTTC,CASSVDLNYGYTF,TRBJ1-2,NA,TRBV9,NA
TGTGCCAGCACTGTAGGGGGGGCGAGGGGCTACACCTTC,CASTVGGARGYTF,TRBJ1-2,NA,TRBV28,NA
TGTGCCAGCAGCTTTACCGGGACCCAGTACTTC,CASSFTGTQYF,TRBJ2-5,NA,TRBV5-8,NA
TGTGCCAGCAGCGGACAGGGATGGAACGGCTACACCTTC,CASSGQGWNGYTF,TRBJ1-2,NA,TRBV28,TRBD1
TGCGCCAGCATGAGCGGGAGGACAGCTGAGCAGTTCTTC,CASMSGRTAEQFF,TRBJ2-1,NA,TRBV10-1,TRBD2
TGTGCCAGCGCCGGGACAAGCTATGGCTACACCTTC,CASAGTSYGYTF,TRBJ1-2,NA,TRBV28,NA
TGTGCCAGCAGTTATCAGAGGTATGGCTACACCTTC,CASSYQRYGYTF,TRBJ1-2,NA,TRBV6-2/TRBV6-3,NA
TGCGCCAGCAGCCAGGGACAGGGGGCTGAGACCCAGTACTTC,CASSQGQGAETQYF,TRBJ2-5,NA,TRBV4-3,TRBD1
TGTGCCAGCAGCTTAGCTGCGGGAGCGGAGACCCAGTACTTC,CASSLAAGAETQYF,TRBJ2-5,NA,TRBV7-2,TRBD2
TGTGCCAGCTCACCATCGAGACAGGGGACCGGGGAGCTGTTTTTT,CASSPSRQGTGELFF,TRBJ2-2,NA,TRBV18,TRBD1
TGTGCCAGCAGACCCACAGGGGAAAGAGGGGGCTACACCTTC,CASRPTGERGGYTF,TRBJ1-2,NA,TRBV6-5,TRBD1
TGTGCCAGCAGCGTAGCCCCGACAGGGACCTACGAGCAGTACTTC,CASSVAPTGTYEQYF,TRBJ2-7,NA,TRBV9,TRBD1
TGTGCCACACAGGGCCAATCCAATGAGCAGTTCTTC,CATQGQSNEQFF,TRBJ2-1,NA,TRBV24-1,NA
TGTGCCAGCAACCGCCAGGGACAGGGTAATTCACCCCTCCACTTT,CASNRQGQGNSPLHF,TRBJ1-6,few,TRBV5-4,TRBD1
TGTGCCAGCAGCTTAGTCGGACTAGCGGACAATGAGCAGTTCTTC,CASSLVGLADNEQFF,TRBJ2-1,NA,TRBV7-9,TRBD2
TGTGCCACCAGCAGAGATCTGCTTCTTCCCGCGCTGAACACTGAAGCTTTCTTT,CATSRDLLLPALNTEAFF,TRBJ1-1,NA,TRBV15,NA
TGTGCCAGCAGCTTGTTTTTCCGGGACACTGAAGCTTTCTTT,CASSLFFRDTEAFF,TRBJ1-1,NA,TRBV5-4,NA
TGTGCCAGCCAATCTGGAAACACCATATATTTT,CASQSGNTIYF,TRBJ1-3,NA,TRBV7-6,NA
TGTGCCAGCAGCCGAGACAGGTTGGGGGAAAAACTGTTTTTT,CASSRDRLGEKLFF,TRBJ1-4,once,TRBV7-6,NA
TGTGCCAGCAGAAGGACTAGCGGGACCAATGAGCAGTTCTTC,CASRRTSGTNEQFF,TRBJ2-1,NA,TRBV2,TRBD2
TGTGCCAGCAGTTCCTTACCCGGAGAGGGCGTCAATGAGCAGTTCTTC,CASSSLPGEGVNEQFF,TRBJ2-1,once,TRBV27,NA
TGTGCCACCAGCAGTTTGCAAGGGGCTACTGGAAACACCATATATTTT,CATSSLQGATGNTIYF,TRBJ1-3,NA,TRBV15,NA
TGTGCCAGCAGCTTGACTTACCATAATGAAAAACTGTTTTTT,CASSLTYHNEKLFF,TRBJ1-4,NA,TRBV7-2,NA
TGCGCCAGCAGTCAATTAGGACTAGCGGGAGTCACAGATACGCAGTATTTT,CASSQLGLAGVTDTQYF,TRBJ2-3,few,TRBV4-1,TRBD2
TGTGCCAGTTTCGGAGGGTCAGAGACCCAGTACTTC,CASFGGSETQYF,TRBJ2-5,NA,TRBV28,NA
TGTGCCAGCAGCTTAGATGGGGGCGGGGGCTACACCTTC,CASSLDGGGGYTF,TRBJ1-2,few,TRBV11-2,NA
TGTGCCAGCAGCTCCGCACCCAGTCAAGCCGGGGAGCTGTTTTTT,CASSSAPSQAGELFF,TRBJ2-2,few,TRBV7-2,NA
TGTGCCAGCAGCCGCACTGCGGGAAACACCATATATTTT,CASSRTAGNTIYF,TRBJ1-3,NA,TRBV6-5,NA
TGTGCCAGCAGTGCCATACGGGACAGGCCTGAAAAACTGTTTTTT,CASSAIRDRPEKLFF,TRBJ1-4,NA,TRBV28,TRBD1
TGCGCCAGCAGCTTGGGGTTGTCGGGACAGGGCACTGAGCAGTTCTTC,CASSLGLSGQGTEQFF,TRBJ2-1,NA,TRBV5-1,TRBD1
TGCGCCAGCAGTCGGGACAGGGCGTCCGGGGAGCTGTTTTTT,CASSRDRASGELFF,TRBJ2-2,NA,TRBV10-1,TRBD1
TGCGCCAGCAGCTTTCAGGGGGCTTCAACTAATGAAAAACTGTTTTTT,CASSFQGASTNEKLFF,TRBJ1-4,NA,TRBV5-1,TRBD1
TGCGCCAGCAGCCAAGAGGCGGGACAGGTCTATGGCTACACCTTC,CASSQEAGQVYGYTF,TRBJ1-2,few,TRBV4-3,TRBD1
TGTGCCAGCAGCTTGGAGTTGGTGGGCTACACCTTC,CASSLELVGYTF,TRBJ1-2,NA,TRBV11-2,NA
TGTGCCAGCAGCCGGGGGTCCCTAGGCACAGATACGCAGTATTTT,CASSRGSLGTDTQYF,TRBJ2-3,few,TRBV11-2,NA